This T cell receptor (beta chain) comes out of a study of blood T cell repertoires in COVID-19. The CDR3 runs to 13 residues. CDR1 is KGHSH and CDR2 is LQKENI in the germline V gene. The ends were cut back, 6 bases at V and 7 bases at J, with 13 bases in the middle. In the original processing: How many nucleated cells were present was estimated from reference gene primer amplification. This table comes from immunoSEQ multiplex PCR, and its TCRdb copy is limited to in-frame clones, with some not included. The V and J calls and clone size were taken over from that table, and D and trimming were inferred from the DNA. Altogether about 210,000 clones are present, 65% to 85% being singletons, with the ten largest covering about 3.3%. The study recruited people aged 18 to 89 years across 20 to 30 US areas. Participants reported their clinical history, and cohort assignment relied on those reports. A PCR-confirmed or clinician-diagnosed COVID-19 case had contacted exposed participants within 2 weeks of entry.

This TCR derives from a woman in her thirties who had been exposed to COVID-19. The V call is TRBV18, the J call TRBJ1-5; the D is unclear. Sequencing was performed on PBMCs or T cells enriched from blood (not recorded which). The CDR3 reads CASSRQVEQPQHF. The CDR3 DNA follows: TGTGCCAGCTCTCGGCAGGTAGAACAGCCCCAGCATTTT.